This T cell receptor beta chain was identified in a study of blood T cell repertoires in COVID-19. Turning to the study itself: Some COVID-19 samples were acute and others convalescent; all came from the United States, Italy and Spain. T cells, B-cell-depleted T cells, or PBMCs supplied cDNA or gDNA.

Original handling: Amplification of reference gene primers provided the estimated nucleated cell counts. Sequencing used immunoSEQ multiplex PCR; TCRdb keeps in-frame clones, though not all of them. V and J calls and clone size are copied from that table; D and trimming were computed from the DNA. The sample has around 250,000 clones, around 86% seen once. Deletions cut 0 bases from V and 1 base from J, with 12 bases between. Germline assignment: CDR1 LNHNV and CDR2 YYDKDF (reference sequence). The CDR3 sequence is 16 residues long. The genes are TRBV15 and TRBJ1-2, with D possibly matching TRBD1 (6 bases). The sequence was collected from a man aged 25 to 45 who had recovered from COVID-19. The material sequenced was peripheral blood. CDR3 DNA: TGTGCCACCAGCAGAGATTATCCAGGGGATAACTATGGCTACACCTTC. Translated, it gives CATSRDYPGDNYGYTF.